These T cell receptor beta chains were read from a single sample in a study of metastatic and nonmetastatic thyroid tumors. TCRdb re-processed the PCR reads through MiXCR. Of 43,000 or so clones listed, around a quarter were seen once; the top ten hold about 3.5%. Sequenced input: blood. The receptors stem from a male donor with papillary thyroid cancer or a benign thyroid nodule (not recorded which). Some clones in this sample may be carry-over from other donors' samples. CDR3s include the opening cysteine and the closing phenylalanine or tryptophan. Fields, in order: V gene, clone size, D gene, CDR3 protein. The D gene is left open where the match is weak. Clone size is stated in some rows and not others, as once, few, many or a class when expanded.

>TRBV6-1|NA|TRBD1
CASRPGQGLVDGELFF
>TRBV6-9|many|TRBD2
CASSRGLAAPTGELFF
>TRBV29-1|NA|NA
CSVQRGGPGSYEKLFF
>TRBV5-5|NA|TRBD1
CASSLQGAYEQYF
>TRBV5-1|many|TRBD2
CASSLATGGPGEQYF
>TRBV28|few|NA
CASSPQRTLNTEAFF
>TRBV29-1|many|NA
CSVGEEGTEAFF
>TRBV10-2|many|NA
CASARGRKFEQYF
>TRBV20-1|many|NA
CSAPTTGHSYEQYF
>TRBV6-1|few|NA
CASSEAPGHGNTIYF
>TRBV11-1|few|NA
CASSLVVGAYSEQLF
>TRBV3-1|many|NA
CASSQAQGYTEAFF
>TRBV12-3/TRBV12-4|many|NA
CASTSQPNSPLHF
>TRBV28|few|NA
CASSLGGTYEQYF
>TRBV11-3|NA|TRBD1
CASSFDRDSPGYYF
>TRBV3-1|many|NA
CASSRTEYSYEQYF
>TRBV6-2/TRBV6-3|few|NA
CAIRGGSTDTQYF
>TRBV2|many|NA
CASRGPSRSTDTQYF
>TRBV3-1|many|NA
CASSQVGQVPDNEQFF
>TRBV20-1|many|NA
CSALTGSVTGELFF
>TRBV5-5|many|NA
CASSPGGSNYGYTF
>TRBV30|many|NA
CAWRSNSGANVLTF
>TRBV7-2|NA|TRBD2
CASSVGTSGKREQYF
>TRBV9|NA|NA
CASSVGYLAGGRETQYF
>TRBV7-9|NA|NA
CASSPQGSWQETQYF
>TRBV6-5|many|TRBD2
CASSPGTSGDFYNEQFF
>TRBV10-2|many|NA
CASSASNVYYGYTF
>TRBV11-1|NA|TRBD1
CASSLTRDRGLAYGYTF
>TRBV2|many|NA
CASSEALTGRVANEKLFF
>TRBV20-1|NA|TRBD2
CSARPGRGTGELFF
>TRBV5-1|many|TRBD2
CASSGPGTSRNYEQYF
>TRBV12-5|NA|NA
CASGFGEGEQYF
>TRBV6-1|many|TRBD1
CASGGQGANPFYEQYF
>TRBV27|few|NA
CASSHLTGSYEQYF
>TRBV6-1|many|TRBD1
CASSKTGQGDYGYTF
>TRBV20-1|NA|NA
CSATDNYGYTF
>TRBV19|few|TRBD1
CASEDRASYEQYF
>TRBV6-1|NA|NA
CASSSLTAGTF
>TRBV10-3|NA|TRBD1
CATSESTGASKVYNEQFF
>TRBV12-3/TRBV12-4|NA|TRBD1
CASSPGQGWYGYTF
>TRBV30|medium-sized|NA
CAWRAGTSKLSYGYTF
>TRBV7-9|few|NA
CANTANRELFF
>TRBV7-3|many|TRBD2
CASSLIERGTDTQYF
>TRBV7-9|NA|NA
CACSLASGYNERFF
>TRBV11-2|few|NA
CASSLNARDYTF
>TRBV6-1|few|TRBD1
CASSEETGGSTPLHF
>TRBV12-3/TRBV12-4|many|TRBD2
CASSPGTSNEQFF
>TRBV27|many|TRBD1
CASSPTGRGHAYGYTF
>TRBV12-3/TRBV12-4|few|NA
CASSLHSGNTIYF
>TRBV12-3/TRBV12-4|medium-sized|TRBD1
CASSPGTGGGYTF
>TRBV6-1|NA|TRBD1
CASTWTGNTGELFF
>TRBV11-3|NA|TRBD1
CASSPGTGATYEQYF
>TRBV5-4|many|NA
CASSLDQGGSTDTQYF
>TRBV2|many|NA
CASSVRNTGELFF
>TRBV30|medium-sized|NA
CAWSTGIYYGYTF